Following are 22 T cell receptor beta chains from one sample sequenced in a study of control samples from healthy donors and cancer patients. Data came from immunoSEQ multiplex PCR; TCRdb stores just in-frame clones and leaves some out. The table records roughly 170,000 clones, approximately 92% of them present only once. Input material: blood. The receptors come from a woman aged 35 to 49 in good health.

The chain uses TRBV7-7 and TRBJ1-2; D may be TRBD1 (5 bases). The CDR3 is 13 residues long. Trimming stripped 1 base from V and 6 bases from J, with 9 bases between. Germline V CDR1 and CDR2: SSHAT, FNYEAQ (reference sequence). CDR3 in DNA: TGTGCCAGCAGCTTAGTGGGGGGAAATGGCTACACCTTC. Translating it yields CASSLVGGNGYTF.

The chain uses TRBV25-1 and TRBJ2-5; no clear D. With 1 base removed from V and 7 bases from J, the gap between germline ends came to 4 bases. Germline V gene data show CDR1 as MGHDK and CDR2 as SYGVNS. This CDR3 has 11 residues. CDR3 sequence reads: CASSEWGTQYF. The CDR3 DNA reads as TGTGCCAGCAGTGAATGGGGGACCCAGTACTTC.

The sample holds one count of this clone. The V gene is TRBV7-8, the J gene TRBJ2-2, with unresolved D. V was trimmed by 1 base and J by 0 bases, leaving 9 bases between them. This CDR3 is built from 16 residues. The germline V gene encodes CDR1 SGHVS and CDR2 FQNEAQ. CDR3 region: CASSLGAVSNTGELFF. CDR3 DNA sequence: TGTGCCAGCAGCTTAGGGGCAGTTTCGAACACCGGGGAGCTGTTTTTT.

The CDR3 here is CASSPDPLAREQYF. CDR3 in DNA: TGTGCCAGTAGTCCTGACCCACTCGCGCGGGAGCAGTACTTC. The chain joins TRBV19 to TRBJ2-7; D call uncertain. Per germline, CDR1 LNHDA and CDR2 SQIVND (reference sequence). The length of the CDR3 is 14 residues. The V end was cut by 5 bases, the J end by 7 bases, with 18 bases between.

As DNA, the CDR3 is TGCGCCTCCAGCGGTGTGGGCGCGGGCGAGCAGTACTTC. Amino acids: CASSGVGAGEQYF. The chain recombines TRBV10-2 with TRBJ2-7; possible D gene TRBD2, 5 bases. V lost 11 bases to trimming and J lost 6 bases, with 20 bases between them. From germline, CDR1 is WSHSY and CDR2 SAAADI. This CDR3 spans 13 amino acids.

The chain recombines TRBV4-1 with TRBJ2-3; 8 bases match TRBD1. After removal of 1 base from V and 3 bases from J, the junction contained 12 bases not matched to a gene. Germline V lookup: CDR1 MGHRA, CDR2 YSYEKL. This CDR3 is built from 18 residues. The CDR3 region is CASSQGPARQGRTDTQYF. CDR3 in DNA: TGCGCCAGCAGCCAAGGCCCGGCTAGACAGGGGAGAACAGATACGCAGTATTTT.

The chain has TRBV19 and TRBJ2-1; 11 bases align to TRBD2. Germline CDR1 LNHDA, CDR2 SQIVND (reference sequence). The CDR3 is 14 amino acids. Trimming took 10 bases from V and 4 from J; bases not matched to a gene: 6. CDR3 bases: TGTGCCACCTCCTTAGCGGGGGGGTACAATGAGCAGTTCTTC. Translated: CATSLAGGYNEQFF.

The genes are TRBV18 and TRBJ2-3; 10 positions match TRBD2. V was pared by 3 bases and J by 3 bases, with 3 bases of the junction left unmatched. CDR1 is KGHSH and CDR2 is LQKENI in the germline V gene. The CDR3 is 15 residues long. CDR3 loop: CASSPGLAATDTQYF. In DNA form, the CDR3 reads TGTGCCAGCTCACCCGGACTAGCGGCTACAGATACGCAGTATTTT.

The rearrangement uses TRBV5-4 and TRBJ2-6; D is unresolved. Looked up from germline, CDR1 is SGHNT and CDR2 is YYREEE (reference sequence). V lost 0 bases and J 7 bases, leaving 11 bases between the germline ends. The CDR3 has 15 residues. This CDR3 is CASSLAVVAANVLTF. The CDR3 region has the DNA TGTGCCAGCAGCTTGGCTGTGGTCGCAGCCAACGTCCTGACTTTC.

This clone has only one observation. The rearrangement joins TRBV9 to TRBJ1-3, with a weak D call TRBD1 (5 bases). The CDR3 sequence is 16 residues long. CDR1 and CDR2 (germline): SGDLS, YYNGEE. V shed 2 bases and J shed 1 base, with 13 bases lying between them. The CDR3: CASSVGGIHSGNTIYF. DNA for the CDR3: TGTGCCAGCAGCGTGGGGGGGATTCATTCTGGAAACACCATATATTTT.

The sample holds one count of this clone. The chain recombines TRBV7-2 with TRBJ1-1; 7 bases map to TRBD1. The CDR3 is 18 amino acids. Trimming cost V 5 bases and J 0 bases; bases outside gene matches: 15. Germline assignment: CDR1 SGHTA and CDR2 FQGNSA. This CDR3 is CASSRRTGQQFMNTEAFF. The CDR3 DNA follows: TGTGCCAGCAGCCGTAGGACGGGACAGCAATTCATGAACACTGAAGCTTTCTTT.

The chain recombines TRBV7-9 with TRBJ1-4; 7 positions agree with TRBD1. Per the germline V gene, CDR1 is SEHNR and CDR2 is FQNEAQ (reference sequence). V was clipped by 6 bases and J by 5 bases; unmatched bases: 9. The CDR3 covers 15 residues. The CDR3 reads CASRKDRESNEKLFF. The CDR3 nucleotides read TGTGCCAGCAGGAAAGACAGGGAATCGAATGAAAAACTGTTTTTT.

This sequence joins TRBV15 and TRBJ2-7; TRBD1 matches at 9 bases. J lost 5 bases, V lost 5 bases, and 7 bases had no gene match. The CDR3 contains 14 residues. In germline, CDR1 is LNHNV, CDR2 YYDKDF (reference sequence). The CDR3 is CATSQGGQGHEQYF. The CDR3 DNA reads TGTGCCACCAGCCAAGGTGGACAGGGGCACGAGCAGTACTTC.

V gene TRBV11-2 combines with J gene TRBJ2-7, with D hard to call. Trimming removed 5 bases from V and 6 bases from J, with 8 bases in between. Germline lookup yields CDR1 SGHAT and CDR2 FQNNGV. The CDR3 covers 11 residues. The CDR3 spells CASSLTFEQYF. As DNA, the CDR3 is TGTGCCAGCAGCCTGACCTTCGAGCAGTACTTC.

The genes are TRBV6-4 and TRBJ1-2; D gene ambiguous. CDR3 length equals 14 residues. The ends were cut back, 1 base at V and 14 bases at J, with 20 bases in the middle. Looked up from germline, CDR1 is MRHNA and CDR2 is SNTAGT. This CDR3 is CASSDFLSTDARTF. CDR3 bases: TGTGCCAGCAGTGACTTTTTGTCGACGGACGCGAGGACCTTC.

This rearrangement joins TRBV18 to TRBJ1-4; possibly TRBD1 for D (5 bases). The CDR3 is made up of 13 amino acids. Trimming took off 4 bases at V and 3 bases at J, with 6 bases between the two ends. From germline, CDR1 is KGHSH and CDR2 LQKENI. This CDR3 is CASSLTANEKLFF. The CDR3 nucleotides are TGTGCCAGCTCACTGACAGCTAATGAAAAACTGTTTTTT.

This rearrangement joins TRBV5-1 to TRBJ2-7, with 8 bases matching TRBD1. The CDR3 length is 14 residues. The germline V gene has CDR1 SGHRS and CDR2 YFSETQ. V gave up 0 bases and J gave up 2 bases; unmatched junction bases: 1. CDR3 in DNA: TGCGCCAGCAGCTTGGCGACAGGGGCCTACGAGCAGTACTTC. Amino acid sequence: CASSLATGAYEQYF.

This chain uses TRBV20-1 with TRBJ1-3; D unresolved. Germline CDR1 is DFQATT and CDR2 is SNEGSKA (reference sequence). Trimming stripped 2 bases from V and 3 bases from J, with 2 bases between. CDR3 length equals 11 residues. CDR3 protein: CSARLGNTIYF. CDR3 nucleotide sequence: TGCAGTGCTAGACTTGGAAACACCATATATTTT.

This rearrangement joins TRBV9 to TRBJ1-1; 7 positions agree with TRBD1. Unmatched junction bases numbered 12, after V lost 2 bases and J lost 5 bases. CDR1 is SGDLS and CDR2 is YYNGEE in the germline V gene. The CDR3 sequence is 16 residues long. CDR3 DNA: TGTGCCAGCAGCGTTGATGCCCACAGGGGAGGGACTGAAGCTTTCTTT. Protein: CASSVDAHRGGTEAFF.

This sequence joins TRBV7-9 and TRBJ1-3; D is undetermined. V lost 5 bases to trimming and J lost 4 bases, with 12 bases between them. This CDR3 is built from 14 residues. Germline V gene data show CDR1 as SEHNR and CDR2 as FQNEAQ (reference sequence). The CDR3 bases are TGTGCCAGCAGCCCCCTCCCTGAAGGAAACACCATATATTTT. Its protein is CASSPLPEGNTIYF.

This chain links TRBV12-3 or TRBV12-4 with TRBJ2-5; no firm D call. Deletions cut 6 bases from V and 1 base from J, with 6 bases between. The CDR3 runs 12 residues. The CDR3 DNA is TGTGCCAGCAGCCCAACCCAAGAGACCCAGTACTTC. Protein product: CASSPTQETQYF.

This clone was detected once. The chain combines TRBV15 with TRBJ1-5; weak D call: TRBD1 (5 bases). The ends were cut back, 1 base at V and 0 bases at J, with 7 bases in the middle. CDR3 size: 15 residues. CDR1 is LNHNV and CDR2 is YYDKDF in the germline V gene (reference sequence). The CDR3: CATSRGRDSNQPQHF. The CDR3, as DNA: TGTGCCACCAGCAGAGGCAGGGATAGCAATCAGCCCCAGCATTTT.